Following are 16 T cell receptor beta chains from one sample sequenced in a study of cytomegalovirus exposure and HLA in healthy donors. PCR employed 60 Vbeta and 13 Jbeta primers. Sequencing was performed with immunoSEQ multiplex PCR; in TCRdb, only in-frame clones are kept and a portion is missing. The table records 250,000 to 350,000 clones, around 80% of them present only once. The sequenced sample consisted of PBMCs. All receptors derive from a girl aged 2 to 10 in good health and CMV-seronegative.

This clone has a single count. The chain carries TRBV2 and TRBJ2-7; D is possibly TRBD1 (5 bases). CDR1 is SNHLY and CDR2 is FYNNEI in the germline V gene. V was shortened by 7 bases and J by 4 bases, with 14 bases between the two germline ends. This CDR3 is 13 amino acids long. DNA of the CDR3: TGTGCCAGCAACGCAGGGTCGTTATACGAGCAGTACTTC. Residues: CASNAGSLYEQYF.

The rearrangement uses TRBV5-1 and TRBJ1-6; the D gene is possibly TRBD1 (5 bases). CDR1 and CDR2 from the germline V gene are SGHRS and YFSETQ. Trimming took off 2 bases at V and 8 bases at J, with 8 bases between the two ends. This CDR3 has 13 residues. Here the CDR3 DNA reads TGCGCCAGCAGCTTCGGGACTGATTCACCCCTCCACTTT. Translation: CASSFGTDSPLHF.

The rearrangement joins TRBV5-1 to TRBJ2-5, with a weak D call TRBD2 (6 bases). Deletions cut 1 base from V and 5 bases from J, with 15 bases between. CDR1 and CDR2 from the germline V gene are SGHRS and YFSETQ. The CDR3 has 15 residues. The CDR3: CASSLWGGSGETQYF. In nucleotides, the CDR3 is TGCGCCAGCAGCTTGTGGGGAGGATCTGGGGAGACCCAGTACTTC.

Points on this clone: At one boundary the junction diverges from the germline segment, which might be a read error. The V call is TRBV7-9, the J call TRBJ2-7; D is perhaps TRBD1 (6 bases). From germline, CDR1 is SEHNR and CDR2 FQNEAQ (reference sequence). There are 12 residues in the CDR3. The CDR3 region has the DNA TGTTCCAGCAGCCGGAAGGGGGACGAGCAGTACTTC. Translating it yields CSSSRKGDEQYF.

The gene calls are TRBV9 and TRBJ2-1; a possible D gene is TRBD2 (5 bases). The CDR3 is made up of 15 amino acids. V was trimmed by 0 bases and J by 0 bases, leaving 7 bases between them. Per the germline V gene, CDR1 is SGDLS and CDR2 is YYNGEE. CDR3 DNA: TGTGCCAGCAGCGTAGCTAGCTTCTCCTACAATGAGCAGTTCTTC. This sequence encodes CASSVASFSYNEQFF.

This clone was counted only a few times. The chain has TRBV27 and TRBJ1-3; TRBD1 might be the D (5 bases). The CDR3 loop spans 13 amino acids. Germline V gene data show CDR1 as MNHEY and CDR2 as SMNVEV (reference sequence). V dropped 6 bases and J dropped 4 bases, with 10 bases sitting between them. CDR3 in amino acids: CASSLGQGNTIYF. For the CDR3, the DNA is TGTGCCAGCAGCCTCGGACAAGGAAACACCATATATTTT.

The genes are TRBV2 and TRBJ2-1; 15 bases align to TRBD2. CDR1 is SNHLY and CDR2 is FYNNEI in the germline V gene. Trimming at V came to 2 bases and at J to 7 bases, leaving 9 bases not matched to a gene. The CDR3 runs to 18 residues. Here the CDR3 DNA reads TGTGCCAGCAGTGAATACCCCGGGACTAGCGGGGGGTGGAATGAGCAGTTCTTC. It codes for CASSEYPGTSGGWNEQFF. Combining the CDR3 with reference TRBV2 and TRBJ2-1 gives the whole variable domain EPEVTQTPSHQVTQMGQEVILRCVPISNHLYFYWYRQILGQKVEFLVSFYNNEISEKSEIFDDQFSVERPDGSNFTLKIRSTKLEDSAMYFCASSEYPGTSGGWNEQFFGPGTRLTVL.

This sequence joins TRBV11-2 and TRBJ2-7, with 7 bases fitting TRBD2. The CDR3 runs to 15 residues. Per the germline V gene, CDR1 is SGHAT and CDR2 is FQNNGV. Trimming cost V 5 bases and J 4 bases; bases outside gene matches: 11. The CDR3 spells CASSSVRGEQYEQYF. The CDR3 region has the DNA TGTGCCAGCAGCAGCGTTCGGGGGGAACAATACGAGCAGTACTTC.

This clone has just one count. V is TRBV6-1 and J is TRBJ2-7; 9 bases align to TRBD2. The germline CDR1 and CDR2 sequences are MNHNS and SASEGT. There are 14 residues in the CDR3. J lost 3 bases, V lost 6 bases, and 6 bases had no gene match. CDR3 in DNA: TGTGCCAGCAGACAGAGCGGGAGGAACTACGAGCAGTACTTC. This translates into CASRQSGRNYEQYF.

This sequence joins TRBV4-1 and TRBJ2-5, with 8 nucleotides matching TRBD2. Germline V gives CDR1 MGHRA, CDR2 YSYEKL. This CDR3 contains 13 residues. V lost 8 bases to trimming and J lost 5 bases; unmatched junction nucleotides: 7. The CDR3 region is CASGLAGWETQYF. In nucleotides, the CDR3 is TGCGCCAGCGGCTTAGCGGGGTGGGAGACCCAGTACTTC.

To note about this clone: Other DNA sequences in this specimen translate into the identical CDR3. This chain links TRBV18 with TRBJ1-3; D remains unclear. In germline, CDR1 is KGHSH, CDR2 LQKENI. This CDR3 contains 14 residues. V was trimmed by 2 bases and J by 1 base, leaving 6 bases between them. CDR3 residues: CASSPSSSGNTIYF. The CDR3 bases are TGTGCCAGCTCACCATCTAGTTCTGGAAACACCATATATTTT.

The rearrangement joins TRBV9 to TRBJ2-2; the D gene is possibly TRBD2 (6 bases). This CDR3 is 15 amino acids long. V dropped 0 bases and J dropped 4 bases, with 10 bases sitting between them. Looked up from germline, CDR1 is SGDLS and CDR2 is YYNGEE. The CDR3 is CASSVASRGTGELFF. The CDR3 DNA follows: TGTGCCAGCAGCGTAGCCTCGCGGGGCACCGGGGAGCTGTTTTTT. Full variable domain (missing parts from reference TRBV9 and TRBJ2-2): DSGVTQTPKHLITATGQRVTLRCSPRSGDLSVYWYQQSLDQGLQFLIQYYNGEERAKGNILERFSAQQFPDLHSELNLSSLELGDSALYFCASSVASRGTGELFFGEGSRLTVL.

This clone was counted a few times. The rearrangement uses TRBV6-5 and TRBJ2-7; 9 bases are shared with TRBD1. The junction had 4 bases not matched to a gene; V was cut back by 7 bases and J by 3 bases. The CDR3 is 13 residues long. Germline values: CDR1 MNHEY, CDR2 SVGAGI. CDR3: CASTRGQGYEQYF. The CDR3 nucleotides read TGTGCCAGCACCCGGGGACAGGGCTACGAGCAGTACTTC.

The CDR3 spells CASRGGGNPHQPQHF. In DNA, the CDR3 is TGTGCCAGCCGGGGCGGGGGGAACCCCCATCAGCCCCAGCATTTT. The V call is TRBV28, the J call TRBJ1-5, with a tentative D call TRBD1 (5 bases). The CDR3 runs 15 residues. CDR1 is MDHEN, CDR2 SYDVKM, per germline. V lost 8 bases and J lost 5, with 19 bases in between. The full variable domain, in which reference TRBV28 and TRBJ1-5 provide the parts outside the CDR3, is DVKVTQSSRYLVKRTGEKVFLECVQDMDHENMFWYRQDPGLGLRLIYFSYDVKMKEKGDIPEGYSVSREKKERFSLILESASTNQTSMYLCASRGGGNPHQPQHFGDGTRLSIL.

This chain connects TRBV4-1 to TRBJ1-5; D remains ambiguous. The CDR3 runs to 16 residues. Germline CDR1 reads MGHRA; CDR2 reads YSYEKL. V lost 1 base to trimming and J lost 4 bases, with 14 bases between them. The CDR3, as DNA: TGCGCCAGCAGCCAAGTCCCAAAACTCGGGAATCAGCCCCAGCATTTT. It yields the protein CASSQVPKLGNQPQHF.

V and J are TRBV6-1 and TRBJ1-2; no firm D call. The CDR3 has 15 residues. With 1 base removed from V and 8 bases from J, the gap between germline ends came to 17 bases. Germline CDR1 is MNHNS and CDR2 is SASEGT. The CDR3 sequence is CASSEGQVPHQGYTF. The CDR3 DNA reads TGTGCCAGCAGTGAAGGGCAGGTGCCTCACCAAGGCTACACCTTC.